A selection of T cell receptor beta chains follows, all from one sample in a study of regulatory T cells in long-lasting Graves disease. Each CDR3 protein gets one entry after TCRdb re-called the multiplex PCR reads with MiXCR. This sample has about 540,000 distinct CDR3 sequences, with roughly 13% found just once. These sequences were also reported in another study, on T cells in Graves' hyperthyroidism and ophthalmopathy.

The sample in question was peripheral blood mononuclear cells (PBMCs), obtained at new diagnosis, from a patient treated with antithyroid drugs. The origin of the receptors is a man aged 25 to 40 with Graves disease. CDR3s include the opening cysteine and the closing phenylalanine or tryptophan. Size values are once, few and many counts, or a class for expanded clones, and some rows have none.

V gene	clone size	CDR3 protein
TRBV12-5	NA	CASGGTQNTGELFF
TRBV5-1	few	CASSLRPGDRILPDEKLFF
TRBV6-2/TRBV6-3	NA	CASRAPSGRKKRETQYF
TRBV20-1	NA	CSAREHSGSSYEQYF
TRBV6-2/TRBV6-3	NA	CASSPQVYSNQPQHF
TRBV20-1	NA	CSAPAGGYTF
TRBV29-1	many	CSVEDTGTGGDKLFF
TRBV20-1	few	CSASPAGTGANVLTF
TRBV10-3	NA	CAISSPYEQYF
TRBV5-1	few	CASSFLQGAYNEQFF
TRBV24-1	many	CATSDPGGTGDYGYTF
TRBV20-1	many	CSAETSGRKGQFF
TRBV29-1	few	CSVVVGARSEQYF
TRBV20-1	NA	CSALGQGGTGELFF
TRBV29-1	NA	CSVDGPTDTQYF
TRBV6-1	many	CASSPGSGRGYEQYF
TRBV29-1	many	CSVDGRTTQETQYF
TRBV12-3/TRBV12-4	many	CASSFRLQGQETQYF
TRBV12-3/TRBV12-4	NA	CASSPHGTSGRGAPHEQYF
TRBV3-1	many	CASSQDPMKDTQYF
TRBV12-3/TRBV12-4	many	CASSYNAGTGDGYTF
TRBV29-1	many	CSVVSENGELFF
TRBV24-1	few	CATSADSYTEAFF
TRBV20-1	NA	CSAPDDRGNTIYF
TRBV6-2/TRBV6-3	NA	CASSSFGTGNEQFF
TRBV2	many	CASSELDTLREQYF
TRBV20-1	many	CSAYTSDGAYEQYF
TRBV6-1	NA	CASHMNTEAFF
TRBV12-3/TRBV12-4	many	CASTPMSSGSYNEQFF
TRBV6-2/TRBV6-3	few	CASSPTAGVGDTQYF
TRBV5-1	many	CASSSGTSSYNEQFF
TRBV10-3	many	CAISAGGTNEKLFF
TRBV6-2/TRBV6-3	many	CASRVIGTSGFYEQYF
TRBV5-1	few	CASSSGDFEGNIQYF
TRBV18	NA	CASSPTGGSNYGYTF
TRBV29-1	few	CSAGTGHRQYF
TRBV10-2	NA	CASSEFSGRFMDGELFF